These T cell receptor beta chains were read from a single sample in a study of T cells in Graves' hyperthyroidism and ophthalmopathy. From the multiplex PCR reads, TCRdb called clonotypes with MiXCR, one entry per CDR3 protein. Here the sample spans about half a million distinct CDR3 sequences, approximately 23% being singletons. The sample comprised blood. The receptor source for this set is a woman in her sixties or seventies with Graves' ophthalmopathy. Both conserved end residues are part of each CDR3. A D gene is named only where the DNA matches it firmly. Size is omitted from some rows. Given values are once, few, many or a class for expanded clones.

size	J	V	D	CDR3	DNA
few	TRBJ2-1	TRBV30	TRBD2	CAWKLAGSVNEQFF	TGTGCCTGGAAACTAGCGGGATCGGTAAATGAGCAGTTCTTC
few	TRBJ2-1	TRBV6-1	-	CASSEEGGPWDEQFF	TGTGCCAGCAGTGAAGAAGGCGGACCTTGGGATGAGCAGTTCTTC
-	TRBJ2-1	TRBV18	-	CASSLDKGVYSEQFF	TGTGCCAGCTCACTGGACAAGGGGGTTTACAGTGAGCAGTTCTTC
many	TRBJ1-1	TRBV2	-	CASSALEAHTEAFF	TGTGCCAGCAGTGCTTTGGAGGCCCACACTGAAGCTTTCTTT
-	TRBJ2-3	TRBV20-1	-	CSAAPLRGRAFASTDTQYF	TGCAGTGCAGCCCCTTTAAGGGGGAGGGCCTTTGCAAGCACAGATACGCAGTATTTT
many	TRBJ1-1	TRBV28	TRBD1	CASSLRLGQGTTEAFF	TGTGCCAGCAGTCTTAGGTTAGGACAGGGGACTACTGAAGCTTTCTTT
-	TRBJ2-1	TRBV7-6	-	CASSPRMGRDYNEQFF	TGTGCCAGCAGCCCCCGGATGGGTAGAGACTACAATGAGCAGTTCTTC
-	TRBJ1-6	TRBV5-1	-	CASSLVRGDSPLHF	TGCGCCAGCAGCTTGGTAAGGGGCGATTCACCCCTCCACTTT
-	TRBJ2-2	TRBV5-1	-	CASSLVLLATAGELFF	TGCGCCAGCAGCTTGGTTTTGCTAGCAACAGCCGGGGAGCTGTTTTTT
-	TRBJ2-6	TRBV5-5	-	CASSPPNAGANVLTF	TGTGCCAGCAGCCCGCCAAACGCTGGGGCCAACGTCCTGACTTTC
-	TRBJ2-7	TRBV20-1	TRBD2	CSARMGLARGEQYF	TGCAGTGCTAGAATGGGACTAGCGCGAGGGGAGCAGTACTTC
-	TRBJ2-5	TRBV30	-	CAWSYYIGPGETQYF	TGTGCCTGGAGTTACTACATCGGTCCTGGGGAGACCCAGTACTTC
-	TRBJ2-2	TRBV5-1	TRBD1	CASSPVGQGENTGELFF	TGCGCCAGCAGCCCTGTAGGGCAGGGGGAAAACACCGGGGAGCTGTTTTTT
many	TRBJ1-5	TRBV6-2/TRBV6-3	-	CASSLTVNQPQHF	TGTGCCAGCAGCTTGACAGTAAATCAGCCCCAGCATTTT
-	TRBJ1-1	TRBV7-6	-	CASSPTHLGGNTEAFF	TGTGCCAGCAGCCCAACGCATTTGGGAGGGAACACTGAAGCTTTCTTT
-	TRBJ1-1	TRBV5-1	-	CASSREGVVEAFF	TGCGCCAGCAGCCGCGAGGGGGTTGTTGAAGCTTTCTTT
-	TRBJ2-1	TRBV3-1	-	CASSQDRVVNEQFF	TGTGCCAGCAGCCAAGATAGGGTAGTCAATGAGCAGTTCTTC
many	TRBJ1-1	TRBV3-1	-	CASSPNGGGLYTEAFF	TGTGCCAGCAGCCCAAATGGCGGGGGCCTCTACACTGAAGCTTTCTTT
few	TRBJ2-5	TRBV7-8	-	CASSPRASPQETQYF	TGTGCCAGCAGCCCCCGAGCGAGCCCTCAAGAGACCCAGTACTTC
few	TRBJ2-4	TRBV27	TRBD1	CASSISPPGSGQGVKNIQYF	TGTGCCAGCAGTATTAGTCCCCCCGGGTCGGGACAGGGGGTCAAAAACATTCAGTACTTC
-	TRBJ2-3	TRBV20-1	TRBD2	CSARGLAGGGDTQYF	TGCAGTGCTAGGGGACTAGCGGGAGGCGGCGATACGCAGTATTTT
-	TRBJ2-5	TRBV20-1	TRBD1	CSARGSGQGNVKTQYF	TGCAGTGCTAGGGGCTCGGGACAGGGAAACGTAAAGACCCAGTACTTC
few	TRBJ2-5	TRBV27	-	CASSRLGTQYF	TGTGCCAGCAGCCGACTTGGGACCCAGTACTTC
few	TRBJ2-1	TRBV29-1	-	CSVEEDRNNEQFF	TGCAGCGTTGAGGAGGACCGAAACAATGAGCAGTTCTTC
few	TRBJ2-5	TRBV6-1	-	CASRYIGGETQYF	TGTGCCAGCAGATACATAGGCGGGGAGACCCAGTACTTC
-	TRBJ2-7	TRBV9	TRBD2	CASSVDGRAGEQYF	TGTGCCAGCAGCGTAGACGGGAGGGCCGGTGAGCAGTACTTC
-	TRBJ1-6	TRBV13	-	CASSLGRNRHNSPLHF	TGTGCCAGCAGCTTAGGCCGGAACAGACATAATTCACCCCTCCACTTT
-	TRBJ2-5	TRBV7-2	-	CASSLTKQETQYF	TGTGCCAGCAGCTTAACAAAGCAAGAGACCCAGTACTTC
few	TRBJ2-3	TRBV5-5	-	CASSHRGENLDTQYF	TGTGCCAGCAGCCACCGTGGGGAGAATCTGGATACGCAGTATTTT
few	TRBJ2-7	TRBV10-3	-	CAIAGVSSYEQYF	TGTGCCATCGCGGGCGTTAGCTCCTACGAGCAGTACTTC
many	TRBJ2-5	TRBV9	TRBD2	CASSVLTSGETQYF	TGTGCCAGCAGCGTCCTGACTAGCGGAGAGACCCAGTACTTC
few	TRBJ2-3	TRBV6-2/TRBV6-3	TRBD1	CASATGGTNTQYF	TGTGCCAGCGCCACAGGGGGCACGAATACGCAGTATTTT
many	TRBJ2-7	TRBV12-3/TRBV12-4	TRBD1	CASSFPGQGSLEQYF	TGTGCCAGCAGTTTCCCGGGACAGGGTTCCCTCGAGCAGTACTTC
-	TRBJ2-3	TRBV7-9	-	CASSLGVTNTQYF	TGTGCCAGCAGCTTAGGAGTCACGAATACGCAGTATTTT
once	TRBJ2-1	TRBV4-3	TRBD2	CASSQGPLAGVSYNEQFF	TGCGCCAGCAGCCAAGGGCCGCTAGCGGGGGTTTCCTACAATGAGCAGTTCTTC
few	TRBJ1-5	TRBV7-2	TRBD1	CASSPKGGTELSNQPQHF	TGTGCCAGCAGCCCAAAAGGTGGGACAGAGCTTAGCAATCAGCCCCAGCATTTT
many	TRBJ1-1	TRBV7-2	TRBD1	CASSLQGALTEAFF	TGTGCCAGCAGCTTGCAGGGGGCGCTTACTGAAGCTTTCTTT
-	TRBJ2-5	TRBV4-1	-	CASSRSLNRHLGETQYF	TGCGCCAGCAGCCGCTCGCTAAACAGACACCTAGGGGAGACCCAGTACTTC
few	TRBJ2-4	TRBV20-1	-	CSATDRTLAKNIQYF	TGCAGTGCTACCGACAGGACGCTAGCCAAAAACATTCAGTACTTC
many	TRBJ1-3	TRBV7-2	-	CASALGSGNTIYF	TGTGCCAGTGCACTGGGCTCTGGAAACACCATATATTTT
-	TRBJ2-1	TRBV9	-	CASSVSAHHEQFF	TGTGCCAGCAGCGTGTCAGCTCACCATGAGCAGTTCTTC
-	TRBJ2-1	TRBV6-2/TRBV6-3	-	CASRDTYNEQFF	TGTGCCAGCAGGGACACCTACAATGAGCAGTTCTTC
few	TRBJ2-2	TRBV6-2/TRBV6-3	-	CASSSPSTGELFF	TGTGCCAGCAGTTCCCCCAGTACCGGGGAGCTGTTTTTT
once	TRBJ2-3	TRBV4-1	-	CASSQQQGNTDTQYF	TGCGCCAGCAGCCAGCAACAGGGTAACACAGATACGCAGTATTTT
-	TRBJ2-4	TRBV19	-	CASSTAVPGLRDIQYF	TGTGCCAGTAGTACCGCGGTCCCGGGTCTGAGGGACATTCAGTACTTC
many	TRBJ2-5	TRBV11-2	-	CASSLSQGRSETQYF	TGTGCCAGCAGCTTATCACAGGGAAGGTCAGAGACCCAGTACTTC
-	TRBJ1-3	TRBV28	-	CASSTTKSAGNTIYF	TGTGCCAGCAGTACGACCAAGAGTGCTGGAAACACCATATATTTT
few	TRBJ1-6	TRBV12-3/TRBV12-4	-	CASTLGSYNSPLHF	TGTGCCAGCACCTTGGGGTCCTATAATTCACCCCTCCACTTT